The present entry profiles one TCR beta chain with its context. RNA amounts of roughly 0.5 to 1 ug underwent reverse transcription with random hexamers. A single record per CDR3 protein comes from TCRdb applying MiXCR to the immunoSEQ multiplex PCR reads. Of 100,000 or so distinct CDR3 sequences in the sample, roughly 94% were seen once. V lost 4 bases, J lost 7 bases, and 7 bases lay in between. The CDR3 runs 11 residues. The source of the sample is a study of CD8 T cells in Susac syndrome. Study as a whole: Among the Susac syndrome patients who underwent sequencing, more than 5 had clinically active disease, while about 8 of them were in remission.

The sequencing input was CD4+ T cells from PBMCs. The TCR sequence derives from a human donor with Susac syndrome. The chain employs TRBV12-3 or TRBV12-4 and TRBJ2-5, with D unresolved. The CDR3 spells CASSSRVTQYF. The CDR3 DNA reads TGTGCCAGCAGTTCTAGGGTGACCCAGTACTTC.